This is a list of T cell receptor beta chains from one sample in a study of T-cell memory formation after mild COVID-19. TCRdb re-called the 5' RACE reads through MiXCR, storing one row per CDR3 protein. The sample has about 27,000 distinct CDR3 sequences, more than 15% seen once. Sequencing used PBMCs or a T cell subset sorted from them (not recorded which). Receptors were obtained from an adult who had mild COVID-19 (a few samples of this study predate the infection). Cell type and time point are not known. CDR3s include the opening cysteine and the closing phenylalanine or tryptophan. The order of the fields is V gene, J gene, clone size, D gene, CDR3 DNA, CDR3 protein. D genes are given only for firm matches. For some rows the clone size is stated as once, few or many, or as a class when expanded; others skip it.

TRBV7-2	TRBJ2-3	many	.	TGTGCCAGCAGCTTAGACGGCGGGTACACAGATACGCAGTATTTT	CASSLDGGYTDTQYF
TRBV4-1	TRBJ2-3	many	TRBD2	TGCGCCAGCAGCTCACAAAGGACTAGCGGGGTCACAGATACGCAGTATTTT	CASSSQRTSGVTDTQYF
TRBV20-1	TRBJ2-3	many	.	TGCAGTGCTACTAAGCCTGCAGGCTCAGATACGCAGTATTTT	CSATKPAGSDTQYF
TRBV20-1	TRBJ1-4	many	.	TGCAGTGCTAGAACCTTAGAGGCAACTAATGAAAAACTGTTTTTT	CSARTLEATNEKLFF
TRBV20-1	TRBJ2-1	many	TRBD2	TGCAGTGCCCACACTAGCGGACTGTACAATGAGCAGTTCTTC	CSAHTSGLYNEQFF
TRBV29-1	TRBJ1-2	few	TRBD1	TGCAGCATTCGAACAGGGGCTGCCTACTATGGCTACACCTTC	CSIRTGAAYYGYTF
TRBV12-3/TRBV12-4	TRBJ1-3	many	.	TGTGCCAGCAGCACAGGGTATCAAGACACCATATATTTT	CASSTGYQDTIYF
TRBV4-1	TRBJ1-1	many	.	TGCGCCAGCAGCCAAGGGGGAGGTTTAGGCACTGAAGCTTTCTTT	CASSQGGGLGTEAFF
TRBV29-1	TRBJ1-2	.	.	TGCAGCGTTGAAACCCGGGCTCCTAACTATGGCTACACCTTC	CSVETRAPNYGYTF
TRBV3-1	TRBJ1-3	many	TRBD1	TGTGCCAGCAGCAATTGGGGGACAGACTCTGGAAACACCATATATTTT	CASSNWGTDSGNTIYF
TRBV30	TRBJ2-5	many	.	TGTGCCTGGAGCTCCGGAGAGGGGACCCGTTCCTTC	CAWSSGEGTRSF
TRBV5-1	TRBJ2-5	many	TRBD2	TGCGCCAGCAGGGTCCCCAGACTAGCGGGAGCAGAGACCCAGTACTTC	CASRVPRLAGAETQYF
TRBV11-2	TRBJ2-7	.	.	TGTGCCAGCAGCTTAAATGGGGACGAGCAGTACTTC	CASSLNGDEQYF
TRBV7-9	TRBJ1-2	many	TRBD1	TGTGCCAGCAGCGCGCGGGACAGGGGTTACGGCTACACCTTC	CASSARDRGYGYTF
TRBV12-5	TRBJ2-1	many	TRBD2	TGTGCTAGTGGTTTTTTAGCGGGAGGACGATTAGGTGAGCAGTTCTTC	CASGFLAGGRLGEQFF
TRBV3-1	TRBJ2-1	many	TRBD2	TGTGCCAGCAGACCGAGCGGGGGGGCCTTCAATGAGCAGTTCTTC	CASRPSGGAFNEQFF
TRBV12-3/TRBV12-4	TRBJ1-2	.	.	TGTGCCAGCAGAGTGGACAGTTCTCCCGATGGCTACACCTTC	CASRVDSSPDGYTF
TRBV5-1	TRBJ2-2	many	.	TGCGCCAGCAGCCTAATGACGAACACCGGGGAGCTGTTTTTT	CASSLMTNTGELFF
TRBV3-1	TRBJ2-7	many	.	TGTGCCAGCAGCCAAGTGGGGTTCGAGCAGTACTTC	CASSQVGFEQYF
TRBV29-1	TRBJ2-7	medium-sized	TRBD2	TGCAGCGTTCCCAGCGGGAGCGGCTCCTACGAGCAGTACTTC	CSVPSGSGSYEQYF
TRBV5-1	TRBJ1-1	.	.	TGCGCCAGCTACCCGATTCCGGGAACCACTGAAGCTTTCTTT	CASYPIPGTTEAFF
TRBV14	TRBJ1-2	.	.	TGTGCCAGCAGCCAAGGCCACGGATCTAACTATGGCTACACCTTC	CASSQGHGSNYGYTF
TRBV11-3	TRBJ2-3	many	.	TGTGCCAGCAGCTTCGTCGGGAGTGTAGATACGCAGTATTTT	CASSFVGSVDTQYF
TRBV5-1	TRBJ1-1	.	.	TGCGCCAGCAGCGCCCTGGAAACCGGCACTGAAGCTTTCTTT	CASSALETGTEAFF
TRBV24-1	TRBJ2-7	many	.	TGTGCCACCAGTGACTCGGTCTCCGGTGGTGAGCAGTACTTC	CATSDSVSGGEQYF
TRBV2	TRBJ2-7	many	.	TGTGCCAGCAGTCCTTCTAGCGCCGAGCAGTACTTC	CASSPSSAEQYF
TRBV6-5	TRBJ1-2	few	TRBD1	TGTGCCAGCAGTTACGGTGGACAGGGGTTCTATGGCTACACCTTC	CASSYGGQGFYGYTF
TRBV7-2	TRBJ2-1	many	.	TGTGCCAGCAGCCCCTCCGAGGGGGTTCCCTACAATGAGCAGTTCTTC	CASSPSEGVPYNEQFF
TRBV20-1	TRBJ1-5	.	TRBD1	TGCAGTGCCACCGACAGGGGAATTTATGGCAATCAGCCCCAGCATTTT	CSATDRGIYGNQPQHF
TRBV20-1	TRBJ2-7	many	TRBD2	TGCAGTGCGCCGACTAGCGGGAGCCAGTGGCCCTACGAGCAGTACTTC	CSAPTSGSQWPYEQYF
TRBV14	TRBJ2-5	.	TRBD1	TGTGCCAGCAGCCCCCTGGACAGGGACCAAGAGACCCAGTACTTC	CASSPLDRDQETQYF
TRBV20-1	TRBJ2-7	many	.	TGCAGTGCTAGAGACCCGGGGCGGGGTACCTACGAGCAGTACTTC	CSARDPGRGTYEQYF
TRBV7-3	TRBJ2-1	.	.	TGTGCCAGCAGCTCCAGGGGTGGTGAGCAGTTCTTC	CASSSRGGEQFF
TRBV7-2	TRBJ2-7	many	TRBD1	TGTGCCAGCAGCTTGGGACAGGGTTTCTACGAGCAGTACTTC	CASSLGQGFYEQYF
TRBV15	TRBJ1-1	once	.	TGTGCCACCAGCAGAGAAAGACAGTTGAACACTGAAGCTTTCTTT	CATSRERQLNTEAFF